The subject of this entry is one T cell receptor beta chain. What it binds is not known. The data were obtained in a study of spatial heterogeneity in lung cancer. Overall study: Matched bulk RNA-seq yielded a T cell module score, and TCR transcript counts in tumor regions correlated strongly with that score. General study results and limits: Coverage of tumor T cells was estimated at 7% to 8% for alpha chains and approximately 12% for beta chains. Counts of expanded alpha and beta TCRs within tumors tracked the tumor nonsynonymous mutation count.

From germline, CDR1 is LGHNA and CDR2 YSLEER. The CDR3 sequence is 15 residues long. V was shortened by 0 bases and J by 1 base, with 9 bases between the two germline ends. This sample's time point: sample taken at primary tumor resection. The study sequenced unsorted whole RNA from tumor, nontumor lung or frozen PBMC. Via MiXCR, TCRdb re-called the 5' RACE reads, giving one row per CDR3 protein. The repertoire holds roughly 3,400 distinct CDR3 sequences, with just under 35% as singletons. The chain combines TRBV4-3 with TRBJ1-2; D unclear. The sequenced sample was lung tumor tissue, obtained at surgery. This TCR was recovered from a female donor with early-stage non-small cell lung cancer. The CDR3 DNA follows: TGCGCCAGCAGCCAAGATTTACGGCTTAACTATGGCTACACCTTC. Its protein is CASSQDLRLNYGYTF.